These T cell receptor beta chains were read from a single sample in a study of technical replicates of blood from a handful of donors. TCRdb's copy holds only in-frame clones and misses some; the assay was immunoSEQ multiplex PCR. The sample holds 14,000 or so clones, 80% to 85% seen once. The sample was PBMCs. These receptors were obtained from a human donor in good health. The CDR3 runs from the conserved cysteine through the conserved F or W. Each record gives: J gene, V gene, clone size, CDR3 length, D gene, CDR3 protein, CDR3 DNA. A D gene is named only where the DNA matches it firmly. Clone size, where shown, is once, few, many, or a class for clones that have expanded.

J: TRBJ1-5; V: TRBV28; size: few; length: 16; D: -; CDR3: CASSFGPQVVYQPQHF; DNA: TGTGCCAGCAGTTTTGGGCCTCAGGTAGTCTATCAGCCCCAGCATTTT
J: TRBJ2-2; V: TRBV10-2; size: -; length: 17; D: TRBD2; CDR3: CASSRTGTSGRAGELFF; DNA: TGCGCCAGCAGTCGTACCGGGACTAGCGGGAGGGCCGGGGAGCTGTTTTTT
J: TRBJ2-1; V: TRBV2; size: -; length: 15; D: TRBD2; CDR3: CASTPEGTSGTEQFF; DNA: TGTGCCAGCACGCCGGAGGGGACTAGCGGGACTGAGCAGTTCTTC
J: TRBJ1-4; V: TRBV7-6; size: -; length: 13; D: -; CDR3: CAARTPPNEKLFF; DNA: TGTGCCGCGCGGACACCACCTAATGAAAAACTGTTTTTT
J: TRBJ2-7; V: TRBV5-4; size: -; length: 14; D: TRBD1; CDR3: CASSSTGGIYEQYF; DNA: TGTGCCAGCAGCTCTACAGGGGGCATTTACGAGCAGTACTTC
J: TRBJ2-7; V: TRBV5-4; size: -; length: 14; D: -; CDR3: CASSLAGRDGEQYF; DNA: TGTGCCAGCAGCTTGGCCGGGAGAGACGGCGAGCAGTACTTC
J: TRBJ1-2; V: TRBV30; size: -; length: 11; D: -; CDR3: CAWINGPTRGF; DNA: TGTGCCTGGATTAACGGGCCGACTCGGGGCTTC
J: TRBJ1-5; V: TRBV7-2; size: -; length: 15; D: TRBD1; CDR3: CASSFGTGLNQPQHF; DNA: TGTGCCAGCAGTTTCGGGACAGGCCTTAATCAGCCCCAGCATTTT
J: TRBJ1-3; V: TRBV6-1; size: -; length: 16; D: -; CDR3: CASNDRPIQAGNTIYF; DNA: TGTGCCAGCAATGACAGGCCCATCCAGGCTGGAAACACCATATATTTT
J: TRBJ2-5; V: TRBV5-1; size: -; length: 15; D: TRBD1; CDR3: CASSPDRPLQETQYF; DNA: TGCGCCAGCAGCCCGGACAGGCCTCTCCAAGAGACCCAGTACTTC
J: TRBJ2-1; V: TRBV9; size: -; length: 19; D: TRBD2; CDR3: CASSAGVSSGSEPYNEQFF; DNA: TGTGCCAGCAGCGCAGGAGTTTCTAGCGGGAGTGAGCCCTACAATGAGCAGTTCTTC